This entry features one T cell receptor (beta chain) sequence. The entry originates in a study of cytomegalovirus exposure and HLA in healthy donors. This CDR3 region has 15 residues. Trimming took off 1 base at V and 3 bases at J, with 10 bases between the two ends. The germline V gene encodes CDR1 SGHDN and CDR2 FVKESK. Primers: 60 Vbeta forward and 13 Jbeta reverse. Measured with immunoSEQ multiplex PCR; TCRdb has only the in-frame clones, and not every one. Here the sample spans about 200,000 clones, 65% to 80% being singletons. The genes are TRBV14 and TRBJ1-5; a possible D gene is TRBD1 (6 bases). The sample taken for sequencing was PBMCs. The receptor was isolated from a woman aged 40 to 50 in good health and CMV-seronegative. The CDR3: CASSQAGTHNQPQHF. CDR3 bases: TGTGCCAGCAGCCAAGCCGGGACACACAATCAGCCCCAGCATTTT.